Detailed here is one T cell receptor (beta chain). No antigen is known for it. These data are taken from a study of T-cell memory formation after mild COVID-19. Study-wide results and caveats: From day 15 to 85, contracting clones were balanced between CD4 and CD8, whereas later expanders leaned toward CD4+. There were some responding clones in pre-infection memory, which suggested that cross-reactive memory had joined.

Constant-segment-primed 5'RACE gave TCR alpha and TCR beta cDNA libraries with sample barcodes and UMIs. TCRdb reprocessed the 5' RACE reads via MiXCR and lists one record per CDR3 protein. This sample has about 430,000 distinct CDR3 sequences; less than 25% occur once, and the top ten carry 8.8%. V lost 6 bases, J lost 8 bases, and 5 bases stayed unmatched. CDR1 and CDR2 (germline): MNHNS, SASEGT. The CDR3 is 12 residues long. The sample comprised PBMCs or a T cell subset sorted from them (not recorded which). The rearrangement joins TRBV6-1 to TRBJ1-2, with 8 bases matching TRBD1. The clonotype comes from an adult woman who had mild COVID-19 (a few samples of this study predate the infection). Cell type and time point are not known. The CDR3 sequence is CASRGTGWGYTF. DNA for the CDR3: TGTGCCAGCAGGGGGACAGGTTGGGGCTACACCTTC.